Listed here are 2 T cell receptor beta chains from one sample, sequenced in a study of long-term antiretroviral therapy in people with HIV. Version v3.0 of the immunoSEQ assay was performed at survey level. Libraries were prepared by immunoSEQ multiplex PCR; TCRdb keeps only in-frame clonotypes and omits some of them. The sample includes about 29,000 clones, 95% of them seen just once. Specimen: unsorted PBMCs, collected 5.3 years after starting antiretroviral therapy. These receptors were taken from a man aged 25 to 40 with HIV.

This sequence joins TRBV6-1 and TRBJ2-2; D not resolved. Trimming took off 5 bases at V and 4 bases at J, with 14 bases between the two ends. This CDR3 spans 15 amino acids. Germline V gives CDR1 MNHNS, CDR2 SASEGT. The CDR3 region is CASSRRQALTGELFF. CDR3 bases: TGTGCCAGCAGTCGAAGGCAGGCGCTCACCGGGGAGCTGTTTTTT.

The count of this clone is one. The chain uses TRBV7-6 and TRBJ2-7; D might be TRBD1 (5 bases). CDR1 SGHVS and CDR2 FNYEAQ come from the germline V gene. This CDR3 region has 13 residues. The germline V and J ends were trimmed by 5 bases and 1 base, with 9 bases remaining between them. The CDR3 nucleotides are TGTGCCAGCAGCGGCCGACAGTCCTACGAGCAGTACTTC. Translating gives CASSGRQSYEQYF.